What follows are 32 T cell receptor beta chains derived from one specimen sequenced in a study of beta chain features in type 1 diabetes. Every isolated RNA sample was fully reverse transcribed, so sequencing captured expressed TCRB transcripts. Sequencing was performed with immunoSEQ multiplex PCR; in TCRdb, only in-frame clones are kept and a portion is missing. The sample has 300,000 to 350,000 clones; 13% to 15% are singletons. Sample: central memory CD4+ T cells from blood. These receptors were obtained from a man aged 30 to 39 in good health.

In this sample, this clone turned up a few times. CDR3 in DNA: TGTGCCAGCAGTAGACTAGCGGGGGAGACCCAGTACTTC. It yields the protein CASSRLAGETQYF. This rearrangement joins TRBV6-5 to TRBJ2-5, with 11 bases identical to TRBD2. With 5 bases clipped from V and 5 bases from J, the junction kept 1 base outside the gene matches. Germline assignment: CDR1 MNHEY and CDR2 SVGAGI. The CDR3 totals 13 residues.

In this sample, this clone turned up a few times. The chain is built from TRBV19 and TRBJ2-1; 8 bases line up with TRBD2. V lost 5 bases and J lost 15; bases outside the gene matches: 9. The CDR3 loop spans 12 amino acids. CDR1 LNHDA and CDR2 SQIVND come from the germline V gene (reference sequence). This CDR3 reads CASSDTGGPAFF. For the CDR3, the DNA is TGTGCCAGTAGTGATACGGGGGGGCCCGCGTTCTTC.

This clone turned up a few times. The CDR3 here is CASSTGSGANVLTF. In DNA form, the CDR3 reads TGTGCCAGTAGTACAGGCTCTGGGGCCAACGTCCTGACTTTC. The V call is TRBV19, the J call TRBJ2-6; no reliable D call. The ends were cut back, 4 bases at V and 0 bases at J, with 4 bases in the middle. Germline lookup yields CDR1 LNHDA and CDR2 SQIVND (reference sequence). The CDR3 is 14 amino acids. The variable domain in full, completed from reference TRBV19 and TRBJ2-6, reads DGGITQSPKYLFRKEGQNVTLSCEQNLNHDAMYWYRQDPGQGLRLIYYSQIVNDFQKGDIAEGYSVSREKKESFPLTVTSAQKNPTAFYLCASSTGSGANVLTFGAGSRLTVL.

This clone was observed at least ten times. V usage is TRBV7-8 and J usage is TRBJ2-1; 8 nucleotides align to TRBD2. Germline lookup yields CDR1 SGHVS and CDR2 FQNEAQ. The CDR3 contains 16 residues. J lost 0 bases, V lost 4 bases, and 5 bases had no gene match. In nucleotides, the CDR3 is TGTGCCAGCAGCTCGCCGAGCGGGAGCTCCTACAATGAGCAGTTCTTC. It codes for CASSSPSGSSYNEQFF.

A few counts support this clone. CDR3 in amino acids: CASSLDSVAETQYF. The DNA for the CDR3 is TGTGCCAGCAGCTTAGATTCCGTTGCCGAGACCCAGTACTTC. The chain carries TRBV7-6 and TRBJ2-5, with D hard to call. The CDR3 runs 14 residues. V lost 1 base and J 5 bases, leaving 11 bases between the germline ends. Looked up from germline, CDR1 is SGHVS and CDR2 is FNYEAQ.

This clone was seen more than once but under ten times. The V gene is TRBV6-5, the J gene TRBJ1-1; possibly TRBD1 for D (5 bases). This CDR3 spans 16 amino acids. V dropped 2 bases and J dropped 6 bases, with 19 bases sitting between them. In germline, CDR1 is MNHEY, CDR2 SVGAGI. CDR3 loop: CASSYRDPIVVPEAFF. Written as DNA, the CDR3 is TGTGCCAGCAGTTACCGGGACCCAATCGTGGTCCCTGAAGCTTTCTTT.

V usage is TRBV10-3 and J usage is TRBJ1-2; D uncertain. Germline lookup yields CDR1 ENHRY and CDR2 SYGVKD. The CDR3 runs to 13 residues. Trimming removed 7 bases at V and 3 bases at J, with 12 bases between. CDR3 residues: CAIKLGQDYGYTF. In DNA, the CDR3 is TGTGCCATCAAGCTTGGTCAGGACTATGGCTACACCTTC.

This clone has more than one count but fewer than ten. The genes are TRBV7-2 and TRBJ2-3; TRBD2 might be the D (5 bases). Between the trimmed V and J ends, which lost 5 bases and 2 bases, there was a span of 17 bases. CDR3 length: 16 amino acids. The germline V gene encodes CDR1 SGHTA and CDR2 FQGNSA. The CDR3 here is CASSLPTQRLTDTQYF. The CDR3 nucleotides are TGTGCCAGCAGCCTACCTACTCAGCGGCTCACAGATACGCAGTATTTT. Full variable domain (missing parts from reference TRBV7-2 and TRBJ2-3): GAGVSQSPSNKVTEKGKDVELRCDPISGHTALYWYRQSLGQGLEFLIYFQGNSAPDKSGLPSDRFSAERTGGSVSTLTIQRTQQEDSAVYLCASSLPTQRLTDTQYFGPGTRLTVL.

The J gene is TRBJ2-5, the V gene TRBV5-7, with D possibly matching TRBD1 (6 bases). TRBV5-7 is identified as an open reading frame with a role that is uncertain. This CDR3 comprises 14 residues. V lost 4 bases and J lost 3, with 13 bases in between. The CDR3 nucleotides read TGTGCCAGCAGCGGAACGGGACAAGAAGAGACCCAGTACTTC. Translation gives CASSGTGQEETQYF.

This clone has only a few counts. The chain couples TRBV5-1 to TRBJ2-1; 7 nucleotides agree with TRBD1. CDR1 is SGHRS and CDR2 is YFSETQ in the germline V gene. The CDR3 consists of 16 residues. V dropped 4 bases and J dropped 0; count of bases not matched to a gene: 7. The CDR3 DNA reads TGCGCCAGCAGCATAGCAGGGGGAAGCTCCTACAATGAGCAGTTCTTC. Translating gives CASSIAGGSSYNEQFF.

This chain joins TRBV6-5 and TRBJ2-7, with D perhaps TRBD1 or TRBD2 (5 bases each). Trimming left V 5 bases short and J 3 bases short, with 11 bases between. CDR1 MNHEY and CDR2 SVGAGI come from the germline V gene. The CDR3 loop spans 13 amino acids. The DNA for the CDR3 is TGTGCCAGCAGTAGACTGAGGGGCTACGAGCAGTACTTC. Encoded protein: CASSRLRGYEQYF.

There are a few counts of this clone. The sample contains more than one DNA sequence encoding this CDR3. The V and J genes are TRBV2 and TRBJ2-5, with 12 bases fitting TRBD2. Looked up from germline, CDR1 is SNHLY and CDR2 is FYNNEI. V gave up 6 bases and J gave up 2 bases; unmatched junction bases: 7. CDR3 length equals 16 residues. The CDR3 sequence: CASRRLAGGSQETQYF. CDR3 coding DNA: TGTGCCAGCAGACGTCTAGCGGGAGGGTCACAAGAGACCCAGTACTTC.

The rearrangement uses TRBV5-1 and TRBJ2-2, with 7 bases lining up with TRBD1. CDR3 length: 16 amino acids. The ends lost 3 bases at V and 7 bases at J; junction bases unmatched: 12. Germline lookup yields CDR1 SGHRS and CDR2 YFSETQ. The CDR3 is CASSSTLDRAVGELFF. CDR3 sequence (DNA): TGCGCCAGCAGCTCCACTCTCGACAGGGCGGTCGGGGAGCTGTTTTTT. The entire variable domain, with the rest obtained from reference TRBV5-1 and TRBJ2-2, is as follows: KAGVTQTPRYLIKTRGQQVTLSCSPISGHRSVSWYQQTPGQGLQFLFEYFSETQRNKGNFPGRFSGRQFSNSRSEMNVSTLELGDSALYLCASSSTLDRAVGELFFGEGSRLTVL.

This clone showed up many times. Other DNA sequences of this sample code for an identical CDR3. The rearrangement joins TRBV4-3 to TRBJ2-2; perhaps TRBD2 as D (5 bases). Germline V gene sequence: CDR1 LGHNA, CDR2 YSLEER. The CDR3 is made up of 16 amino acids. The V and J ends lost 0 bases and 3 bases respectively, with 11 bases between them. The CDR3 nucleotides read TGCGCCAGCAGCCAAGATCCCCGGGGAGACACCGGGGAGCTGTTTTTT. This sequence encodes CASSQDPRGDTGELFF.

This clone was detected a few times. The CDR3 protein is CASSLEYSPYEQYV. The DNA of the CDR3 is TGTGCCAGCAGCTTAGAGTACAGTCCCTACGAGCAGTACGTC. The gene calls are TRBV11-2 and TRBJ2-7, with D hard to call. The CDR3 is 14 amino acids. Germline CDR1 is SGHAT and CDR2 is FQNNGV. V lost 0 bases and J 2 bases, leaving 8 bases between the germline ends.

This chain connects TRBV2 to TRBJ1-3; D gene ambiguous. Per germline, CDR1 SNHLY and CDR2 FYNNEI. V lost 2 bases and J lost 4, with 6 bases in between. This CDR3 is built from 13 residues. CDR3 sequence: CASSERGGNTIYF. CDR3 DNA: TGTGCCAGCAGTGAACGAGGGGGAAACACCATATATTTT.

This chain uses TRBV15 with TRBJ1-2; D not certain. Trimming shortened V by 0 bases and J by 6 bases, and 8 bases separated the two germline ends. CDR3 length equals 13 residues. Germline V lookup: CDR1 LNHNV, CDR2 YYDKDF (reference sequence). CDR3 loop: CATSRDPGDGYTF. The CDR3 DNA reads as TGTGCCACCAGCAGAGATCCGGGAGATGGCTACACCTTC.

The chain uses TRBV2 and TRBJ2-4; 10 nucleotides match TRBD1. Germline V gene sequence: CDR1 SNHLY, CDR2 FYNNEI. This CDR3 is built from 15 residues. The V segment lost 10 bases and the J segment 2 bases; nucleotides outside the gene matches: 8. The CDR3 loop reads CATTRDRGTKNIQYF. The CDR3 DNA is TGTGCCACCACCCGGGACAGGGGAACCAAAAACATTCAGTACTTC.

There are a few counts of this clone. The V and J genes are TRBV4-1 and TRBJ2-2, with D possibly being TRBD1 (6 bases). The germline gives CDR1 MGHRA, CDR2 YSYEKL. Trimming cost V 8 bases and J 1 base, with 14 bases left between them. This CDR3 is 15 amino acids long. CDR3 DNA: TGCGCCAGCCGGGAACAGGGAGTGAACACCGGGGAGCTGTTTTTT. Protein product: CASREQGVNTGELFF.

The chain recombines TRBV4-3 with TRBJ2-6; D perhaps matches TRBD1 (6 bases). Germline lookup yields CDR1 LGHNA and CDR2 YSLEER. V was clipped by 2 bases and J by 0 bases, with 8 bases between them. CDR3 length: 16 amino acids. The CDR3 DNA is TGCGCCAGCAGCCAAAGGGGGAGCTCTGGGGCCAACGTCCTGACTTTC. This gives the protein CASSQRGSSGANVLTF.

V and J are TRBV18 and TRBJ1-1, with D possibly being TRBD1 (5 bases). Deletions cut 8 bases from V and 2 bases from J, with 15 bases between. The CDR3 runs to 14 residues. The germline gives CDR1 KGHSH, CDR2 LQKENI. CDR3 sequence reads: CASRAGNANTEAFF. Written as DNA, the CDR3 is TGTGCCAGCCGGGCAGGGAACGCCAACACTGAAGCTTTCTTT.

This clone was observed a few times. DNA for the CDR3: TGTGCCGTCCCAAACAGGGGGGGCTATGGCTACACCTTC. This encodes CAVPNRGGYGYTF. J is TRBJ1-2 and V is TRBV30, with TRBD1 matching 8 bases. Germline assignment: CDR1 GTSNPN and CDR2 SVGIG (reference sequence). The CDR3 is made up of 13 amino acids. Unmatched junction bases numbered 9, after V lost 8 bases and J lost 4 bases.

The chain is built from TRBV9 and TRBJ1-6, with D unclear. Germline V gene sequence: CDR1 SGDLS, CDR2 YYNGEE. This CDR3 has 14 residues. V dropped 2 bases and J dropped 8 bases, with 11 bases sitting between them. The CDR3: CASSVAGQDSPLHF. In nucleotides, the CDR3 is TGTGCCAGCAGCGTGGCCGGGCAAGATTCACCCCTCCACTTT.

In its sample, this clone was seen a few times. The chain is built from TRBV7-8 and TRBJ2-2, with no clear D. The CDR3 is 16 residues long. Germline V gene data show CDR1 as SGHVS and CDR2 as FQNEAQ. V gave up 4 bases and J gave up 2 bases, with 14 bases separating them. CDR3 DNA sequence: TGTGCCAGCAGCTCGTCCGGGCGGAGAAACACCGGGGAGCTGTTTTTT. Translation gives CASSSSGRRNTGELFF. The whole variable domain, filled in from reference TRBV7-8 and TRBJ2-2, reads GAGVSQSPRYKVAKRGQDVALRCDPISGHVSLFWYQQALGQGPEFLTYFQNEAQLDKSGLPSDRFFAERPEGSVSTLKIQRTQQEDSAVYLCASSSSGRRNTGELFFGEGSRLTVL.

At least ten counts were recorded for this clone. The chain couples TRBV5-1 to TRBJ2-1; D call uncertain. Germline CDR1 and CDR2: SGHRS and YFSETQ. The CDR3 loop spans 15 amino acids. Trimming shortened V by 0 bases and J by 8 bases, and 15 bases separated the two germline ends. CDR3 sequence: CASSLGDLVDDEQFF. The DNA for the CDR3 is TGCGCCAGCAGCTTGGGAGACCTAGTTGACGATGAGCAGTTCTTC.

This clone was seen at least ten times. V gene TRBV7-6 combines with J gene TRBJ2-7; 9 bases match TRBD1. Germline V lookup: CDR1 SGHVS, CDR2 FNYEAQ. V trimming: 4 bases; J trimming: 6 bases; junction bases outside the gene matches: 4. The CDR3 has 13 residues. CDR3: CASSSRDRAEQYF. CDR3 DNA sequence: TGTGCCAGCAGCTCGCGGGACAGGGCCGAGCAGTACTTC.

In its sample, this clone was seen a few times. The CDR3 DNA reads as TGTGCCAGCAGCCAAGATAGAAGAGGGAGAGCCCTCACTGAAGCTTTCTTT. Its protein is CASSQDRRGRALTEAFF. The rearrangement joins TRBV14 to TRBJ1-1, with D hard to call. Germline CDR1 reads SGHDN; CDR2 reads FVKESK. CDR3 length equals 17 residues. Trimming removed 0 bases at V and 4 bases at J, with 18 bases between. The full variable domain, with the rest looked up from reference TRBV14 and TRBJ1-1, is EAGVTQFPSHSVIEKGQTVTLRCDPISGHDNLYWYRRVMGKEIKFLLHFVKESKQDESGMPNNRFLAERTGGTYSTLKVQPAELEDSGVYFCASSQDRRGRALTEAFFGQGTRLTVV.

This clone was seen a few times. The sample has other DNA sequences that encode this CDR3 too. V and J are TRBV7-7 and TRBJ2-5; TRBD1 aligns across 7 bases. The CDR3 length is 14 residues. J lost 2 bases, V lost 5 bases, and 5 bases had no gene match. Germline V CDR1 and CDR2: SSHAT, FNYEAQ (reference sequence). The CDR3 DNA sequence: TGTGCCAGCAGCCTGGGGACAGCTCAAGAGACCCAGTACTTC. Amino acid sequence: CASSLGTAQETQYF.

There are many counts of this clone. The chain is built from TRBV7-8 and TRBJ2-7; D may be TRBD1 or TRBD2 (5 bases each). CDR3 length: 13 residues. Germline assignment: CDR1 SGHVS and CDR2 FQNEAQ. CDR3 nucleotide sequence: TGTGCCAGCAGCTTAGCCCCATGGGACGCTTGGAACGTC. It yields the protein CASSLAPWDAWNV.

The chain combines TRBV5-8 with TRBJ1-5; D is unclear. The CDR3 has 14 residues. Germline V CDR1 and CDR2: SGHTS, YDEGEE. Trimming pared 2 bases from V and 9 bases from J, leaving 15 bases between. The CDR3 region is CASSLKKGLLPQHF. In DNA form, the CDR3 reads TGTGCCAGCAGCTTAAAGAAGGGCCTTCTGCCCCAGCATTTT.

Details on this clone: Different DNA sequences within this sample yield the same CDR3. The rearrangement joins TRBV19 to TRBJ2-7; D may be TRBD1 (5 bases). V was trimmed by 3 bases and J by 4 bases, leaving 10 bases between them. The CDR3 runs to 13 residues. Germline V gene sequence: CDR1 LNHDA, CDR2 SQIVND (reference sequence). The CDR3 coding sequence is TGTGCCAGTAGTATCCAGGGCCCATACGAGCAGTACTTC. Translated: CASSIQGPYEQYF.

The chain combines TRBV5-6 with TRBJ1-6, with D unclear. CDR3 length: 17 residues. Germline V gives CDR1 SGHDT, CDR2 YYEEEE. V was clipped by 0 bases and J by 0 bases, with 10 bases between them. The CDR3 DNA reads TGTGCCAGCAGCTTGGCGGCAGGTAGCTCCTATAATTCACCCCTCCACTTT. Its translation is CASSLAAGSSYNSPLHF.